A selection of T cell receptor beta chains follows, all from one sample in a study of blood T cell repertoires in COVID-19. Sequenced by immunoSEQ multiplex PCR; TCRdb stores in-frame clones only, minus some. Among 380,000 or so clones listed, 86% were seen once. The sequenced material came from peripheral blood. These receptors were collected from a woman aged 60-75 years with COVID-19, enrolled during active disease. Each CDR3 is given without its conserved first and last residue. Each record gives: V gene, CDR3 length, J gene, CDR3 protein.

V: TRBV5-4; length: 13; J: TRBJ2-1; CDR3: ASSETSGNYNEQF
V: TRBV5-4; length: 14; J: TRBJ2-1; CDR3: ASSLGSSGGQYEQF
V: TRBV5-4; length: 13; J: TRBJ2-3; CDR3: ASSLGPAMADTQY
V: TRBV10-3; length: 11; J: TRBJ1-1; CDR3: ATMRDQNTEAF
V: TRBV7-2; length: 13; J: TRBJ1-1; CDR3: ASSPRQVPNTEAF
V: TRBV7-2; length: 15; J: TRBJ1-6; CDR3: ASSSRQKSSYNSPLH
V: TRBV6-4; length: 12; J: TRBJ2-2; CDR3: ASRKITGAGELF
V: TRBV19; length: 12; J: TRBJ2-3; CDR3: ATASGGSTDTQY
V: TRBV3-1/TRBV3-2; length: 14; J: TRBJ1-3; CDR3: ASSPTGGPSGNTIY
V: TRBV7-9; length: 13; J: TRBJ2-5; CDR3: ASSLIVLGAGTQY
V: TRBV7-2; length: 13; J: TRBJ1-4; CDR3: ASSPGDPKVEKLF
V: TRBV30; length: 12; J: TRBJ2-7; CDR3: ASPSGTGAYEQY
V: TRBV29-1; length: 13; J: TRBJ2-7; CDR3: SVRGLTGATYEQY
V: TRBV27; length: 11; J: TRBJ2-5; CDR3: ASKVRDKETQY
V: TRBV24-1; length: 13; J: TRBJ2-3; CDR3: ATSDPGTVGDTQY
V: TRBV7-7; length: 13; J: TRBJ2-5; CDR3: ASSLGSGGQETQY
V: TRBV15; length: 12; J: TRBJ1-1; CDR3: ATSIDRGEGEAF
V: TRBV10-1; length: 11; J: TRBJ1-5; CDR3: ASITGGNQPQH
V: TRBV5-1; length: 11; J: TRBJ1-1; CDR3: ASSFVELSEAF
V: TRBV10-3; length: 12; J: TRBJ2-4; CDR3: AISDHDRGDIQY
V: TRBV18; length: 13; J: TRBJ2-7; CDR3: ASSPLDSEGYEQY
V: TRBV5-1; length: 12; J: TRBJ1-6; CDR3: ASSAGQTNSPLH
V: TRBV3-1/TRBV3-2; length: 14; J: TRBJ1-1; CDR3: ASSPIADRRNTEAF
V: TRBV5-1; length: 12; J: TRBJ1-1; CDR3: ASSLRQGDTEAF
V: TRBV4-2; length: 14; J: TRBJ1-4; CDR3: ASSPDRTGISEKLF
V: TRBV4-3; length: 13; J: TRBJ1-2; CDR3: ASSQVVGGEDGYT
V: TRBV7-8; length: 14; J: TRBJ1-6; CDR3: ASSPVGGSDNSPLH
V: TRBV10-3; length: 12; J: TRBJ2-7; CDR3: AISPGQGSYEQY
V: TRBV13; length: 14; J: TRBJ1-2; CDR3: ASKLDRVQPGYGYT
V: TRBV4-3; length: 13; J: TRBJ1-1; CDR3: ASSHTDRPNTEAF
V: TRBV12-3/TRBV12-4; length: 11; J: TRBJ1-4; CDR3: ASSKGTYEKLF
V: TRBV5-1; length: 12; J: TRBJ2-2; CDR3: ASSLAGNTGELF
V: TRBV6-5; length: 12; J: TRBJ2-1; CDR3: ASSYGSGGNEQF
V: TRBV6-5; length: 13; J: TRBJ2-3; CDR3: ASSSPTGRGDTQY
V: TRBV7-8; length: 12; J: TRBJ1-2; CDR3: ASSTRRISYGYT
V: TRBV5-1; length: 13; J: TRBJ2-7; CDR3: ASSGRRGQAYEQY
V: TRBV18; length: 12; J: TRBJ2-5; CDR3: ASSPWAGGETQY
V: TRBV7-2; length: 14; J: TRBJ2-3; CDR3: ASSLVSGGVTDTQY
V: TRBV3-1/TRBV3-2; length: 12; J: TRBJ1-1; CDR3: ASSQESENTEAF
V: TRBV9; length: 13; J: TRBJ2-5; CDR3: ASSVGEGSGETQY
V: TRBV6-5; length: 12; J: TRBJ2-1; CDR3: ASSYGGGPNEQF
V: TRBV18; length: 14; J: TRBJ1-5; CDR3: ASSLQGEGWIQPQH
V: TRBV18; length: 13; J: TRBJ2-5; CDR3: ASSPFAAEQETQY
V: TRBV11-2; length: 13; J: TRBJ2-5; CDR3: ASSLDDRDQETQY
V: TRBV12-3/TRBV12-4; length: 11; J: TRBJ1-5; CDR3: ASSRQRHQPQH
V: TRBV27; length: 11; J: TRBJ2-7; CDR3: ASSSLRIYEQY
V: TRBV11-1; length: 14; J: TRBJ2-5; CDR3: ASSREFDRYQETQY
V: TRBV3-1/TRBV3-2; length: 12; J: TRBJ1-2; CDR3: ASSQADSYYGYT
V: TRBV14; length: 15; J: TRBJ2-1; CDR3: ASSQLSGTTLYNEQF
V: TRBV7-3; length: 14; J: TRBJ2-1; CDR3: ASSPVAGGSRNEQF
V: TRBV3-1/TRBV3-2; length: 14; J: TRBJ2-2; CDR3: ASSQDYRGRAGELF
V: TRBV7-2; length: 13; J: TRBJ1-5; CDR3: ASSSIQGALTPQH
V: TRBV7-3; length: 14; J: TRBJ2-1; CDR3: ASSSSTSGVRGEQF
V: TRBV7-6; length: 13; J: TRBJ1-2; CDR3: ASSLARGLGYGYT